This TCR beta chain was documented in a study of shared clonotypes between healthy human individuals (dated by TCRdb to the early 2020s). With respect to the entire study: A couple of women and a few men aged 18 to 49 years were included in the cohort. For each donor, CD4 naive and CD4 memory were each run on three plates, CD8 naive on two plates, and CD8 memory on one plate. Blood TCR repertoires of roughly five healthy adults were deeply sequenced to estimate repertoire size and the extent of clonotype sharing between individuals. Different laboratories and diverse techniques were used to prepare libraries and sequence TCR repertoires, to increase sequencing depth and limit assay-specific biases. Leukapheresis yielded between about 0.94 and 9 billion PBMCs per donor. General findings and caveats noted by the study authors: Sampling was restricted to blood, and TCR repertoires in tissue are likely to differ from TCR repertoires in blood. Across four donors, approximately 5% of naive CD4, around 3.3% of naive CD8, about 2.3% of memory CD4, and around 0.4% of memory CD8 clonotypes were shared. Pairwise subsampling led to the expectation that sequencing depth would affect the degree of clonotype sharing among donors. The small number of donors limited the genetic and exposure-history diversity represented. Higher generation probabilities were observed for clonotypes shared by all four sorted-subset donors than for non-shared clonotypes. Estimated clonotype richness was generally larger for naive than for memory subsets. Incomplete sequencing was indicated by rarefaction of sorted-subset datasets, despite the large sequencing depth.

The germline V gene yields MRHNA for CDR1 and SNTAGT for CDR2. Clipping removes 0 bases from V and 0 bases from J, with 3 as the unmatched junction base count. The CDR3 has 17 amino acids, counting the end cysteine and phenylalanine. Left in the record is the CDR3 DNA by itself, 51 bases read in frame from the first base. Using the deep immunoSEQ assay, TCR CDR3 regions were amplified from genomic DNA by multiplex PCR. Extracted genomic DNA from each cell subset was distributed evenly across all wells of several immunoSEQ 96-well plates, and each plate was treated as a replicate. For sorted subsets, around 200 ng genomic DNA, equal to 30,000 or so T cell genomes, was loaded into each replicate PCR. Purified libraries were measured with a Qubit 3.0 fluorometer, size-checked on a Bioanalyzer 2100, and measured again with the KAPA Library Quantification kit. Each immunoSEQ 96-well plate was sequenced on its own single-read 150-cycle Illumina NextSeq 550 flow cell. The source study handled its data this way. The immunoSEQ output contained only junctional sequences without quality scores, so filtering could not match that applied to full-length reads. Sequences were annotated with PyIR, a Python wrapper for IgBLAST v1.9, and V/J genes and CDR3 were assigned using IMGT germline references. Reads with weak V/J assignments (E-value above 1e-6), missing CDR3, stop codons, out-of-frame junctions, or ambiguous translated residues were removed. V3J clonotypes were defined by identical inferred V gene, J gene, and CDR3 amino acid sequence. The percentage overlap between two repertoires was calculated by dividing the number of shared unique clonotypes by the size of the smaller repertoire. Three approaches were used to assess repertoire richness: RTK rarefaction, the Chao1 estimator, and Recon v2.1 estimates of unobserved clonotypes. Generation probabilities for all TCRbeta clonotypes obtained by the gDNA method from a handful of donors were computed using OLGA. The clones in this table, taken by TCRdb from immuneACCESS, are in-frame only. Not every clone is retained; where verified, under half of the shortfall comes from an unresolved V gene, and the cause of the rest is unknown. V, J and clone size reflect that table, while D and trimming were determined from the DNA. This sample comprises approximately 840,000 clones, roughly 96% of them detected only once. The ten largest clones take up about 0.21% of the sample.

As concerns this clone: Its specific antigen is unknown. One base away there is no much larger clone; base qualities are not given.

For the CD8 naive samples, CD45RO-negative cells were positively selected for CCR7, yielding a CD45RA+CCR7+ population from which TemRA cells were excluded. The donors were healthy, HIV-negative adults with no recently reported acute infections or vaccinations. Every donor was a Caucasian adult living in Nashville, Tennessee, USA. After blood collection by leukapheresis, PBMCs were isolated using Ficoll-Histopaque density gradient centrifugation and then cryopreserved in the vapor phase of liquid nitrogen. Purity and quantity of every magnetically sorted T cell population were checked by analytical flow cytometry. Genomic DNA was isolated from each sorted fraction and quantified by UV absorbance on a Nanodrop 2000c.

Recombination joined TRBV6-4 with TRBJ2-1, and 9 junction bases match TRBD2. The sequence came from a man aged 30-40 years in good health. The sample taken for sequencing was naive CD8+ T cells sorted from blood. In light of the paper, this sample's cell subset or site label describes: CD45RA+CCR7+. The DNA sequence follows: TGTGCCAGCAGTGACTCGGGTAGCGGGAGCTCCTACAATGAGCAGTTCTTC. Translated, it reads CASSDSGSGSSYNEQFF.